A single T cell receptor (beta chain) is shown here with its context. The antigen is unknown. The germline CDR1 and CDR2 sequences are PRHDT and FYEKMQ (reference sequence). The CDR3 contains 14 residues. V lost 5 bases and J 7 bases, leaving 17 bases between the germline ends. Researchers reported that TCR beta cDNA libraries carried unique molecular identifiers. Using its own MiXCR run on the PCR reads, TCRdb lists one record per CDR3 protein. The table shows about 820,000 distinct CDR3 sequences, with roughly 58% occurring only once. This record comes from a study of post-analysis software for immune sequencing data. Regarding the study as a whole: Included in a set of 5 or 6 TRBV segments more frequent in patients than controls were TRBV5-6, TRBV5-1 and TRBV20-1.

Input material: blood. The V gene is TRBV13, the J gene TRBJ2-5, with unresolved D. The source of this sequence is a girl aged 10-17 years with multiple sclerosis. The CDR3, as DNA: TGTGCCAGCAGCCCGACCTTCCTCGGGCGGACCCAGTACTTC. Its translation: CASSPTFLGRTQYF.